The 5 T cell receptor beta chains given below trace back to one sample, sequenced in a study of cytomegalovirus exposure and HLA in healthy donors. The PCR contained 60 Vbeta and 13 Jbeta primers. Libraries were prepared by immunoSEQ multiplex PCR; TCRdb keeps only in-frame clonotypes and omits some of them. Among about 140,000 clones listed, about four fifths were seen once. Sequencing was carried out using PBMCs. These receptors all come from a man aged 40-49 years in good health and CMV-seropositive.

This chain joins TRBV30 and TRBJ2-7; 7 bases are a match to TRBD1. Germline V lookup: CDR1 GTSNPN, CDR2 SVGIG (reference sequence). The V segment lost 5 bases and the J segment 4 bases; nucleotides outside the gene matches: 8. This CDR3 comprises 13 residues. This CDR3 is CAWRTGGTYEQYF. DNA of the CDR3: TGTGCCTGGCGGACAGGTGGAACGTACGAGCAGTACTTC.

The chain combines TRBV2 with TRBJ1-2; 10 bases agree with TRBD1. CDR3 length: 14 amino acids. The germline CDR1 and CDR2 sequences are SNHLY and FYNNEI. V was clipped by 7 bases and J by 4 bases; unmatched bases: 6. The CDR3 spells CASNGDRGIYGYTF. In DNA, the CDR3 is TGTGCCAGCAACGGGGACAGGGGAATCTATGGCTACACCTTC.

The genes are TRBV18 and TRBJ1-3; 8 bases map to TRBD1. The CDR3 has 16 residues. The V segment lost 6 bases and the J segment 1 base; nucleotides outside the gene matches: 8. The germline V gene has CDR1 KGHSH and CDR2 LQKENI. The CDR3 DNA follows: TGTGCCAGCTCGGCTCAGGGGGCGTCGTCTGGAAACACCATATATTTT. Its protein product is CASSAQGASSGNTIYF. The whole variable domain, filled in from reference TRBV18 and TRBJ1-3, reads NAGVMQNPRHLVRRRGQEARLRCSPMKGHSHVYWYRQLPEEGLKFMVYLQKENIIDESGMPKERFSAEFPKEGPSILRIQQVVRGDSAAYFCASSAQGASSGNTIYFGEGSWLTVV.

J is TRBJ2-1 and V is TRBV27; 8 positions match TRBD2. Germline-derived CDR1 and CDR2 are MNHEY and SMNVEV (reference sequence). Trimming cost V 0 bases and J 7 bases; bases outside gene matches: 2. This CDR3 has 14 amino acids. For the CDR3, the DNA is TGTGCCAGCAGTTTATCGGGCGGGGGGAATGAGCAGTTCTTC. This encodes CASSLSGGGNEQFF.

This rearrangement joins TRBV2 to TRBJ2-1; a possible D gene is TRBD1 (6 bases). CDR1 is SNHLY and CDR2 is FYNNEI in the germline V gene. The CDR3 consists of 13 residues. The germline V and J ends were trimmed by 3 bases and 4 bases, with 7 bases remaining between them. The CDR3 DNA follows: TGTGCCAGCAGTGAGGGGGCTTACAATGAGCAGTTCTTC. It codes for CASSEGAYNEQFF.